A selection of T cell receptor beta chains follows, all from one sample in a study of T cell repertoires in cytomegalovirus infection. TCRdb redid the calling of the reads with MiXCR, one entry per CDR3 protein. The table shows under 150,000 distinct CDR3 sequences, with under 30% occurring only once. Their antigen targets remain unknown. The material sequenced was PBMCs, sequenced either directly or after in vitro stimulation (not recorded which). Every receptor here comes from a human donor in good health (CMV status not recorded). Some clones in this sample may be carry-over from other donors' samples. Each CDR3 is given with its conserved first and last residue. D genes are given only for firm matches. Clone size appears in some rows only: once, few, many, or a class for an expanded clone.

v_call	j_call	clone_size	d_call	cdr3_aa	cdr3_nt
TRBV7-2	TRBJ2-1	many	.	CASSSQGNYNEQFF	TGTGCCAGCAGCTCACAGGGAAACTACAATGAGCAGTTCTTC
TRBV27	TRBJ1-2	.	TRBD1	CASSYRQGHGYTF	TGTGCCAGCAGTTACCGACAGGGCCATGGCTACACCTTC
TRBV14	TRBJ1-5	many	.	CASSPSGNQPQHF	TGTGCCAGCAGCCCAAGTGGCAATCAGCCCCAGCATTTT
TRBV12-3/TRBV12-4	TRBJ1-5	.	TRBD1	CASNRGSLGQPQHF	TGTGCCAGCAACAGGGGGTCGCTCGGTCAGCCCCAGCATTTT
TRBV6-5	TRBJ1-5	few	.	CASNRRAGSNQPQHF	TGTGCCAGCAATCGAAGGGCAGGGAGCAATCAGCCCCAGCATTTT
TRBV12-3/TRBV12-4	TRBJ1-1	many	.	CASSYRTGDTEAFF	TGTGCCAGCAGTTACCGAACGGGGGACACTGAAGCTTTCTTT
TRBV6-5	TRBJ1-1	few	TRBD1	CASSIPGQGVASF	TGTGCCAGCAGTATTCCGGGACAGGGGGTCGCTAGCTTT
TRBV20-1	TRBJ2-1	few	TRBD2	CSASGAGDFYNEQFF	TGCAGTGCATCCGGAGCGGGAGATTTCTACAATGAGCAGTTCTTC
TRBV5-4	TRBJ2-3	.	TRBD2	CASSLDPASGSQYF	TGTGCCAGCAGCTTGGATCCGGCTAGCGGGAGTCAGTATTTT
TRBV7-2	TRBJ1-1	many	.	CASSFGTQAFF	TGTGCCAGCAGCTTCGGAACTCAAGCTTTCTTT
TRBV20-1	TRBJ2-1	.	.	CSAPLSGSHNNEQFF	TGCAGTGCTCCCTTGTCGGGTAGCCATAACAATGAGCAGTTCTTC
TRBV10-3	TRBJ2-7	.	TRBD1	CAIRGQGQEQYF	TGTGCCATCAGAGGACAGGGGCAGGAGCAGTACTTC
TRBV4-1	TRBJ2-7	few	.	CASSPIGGPSEQYF	TGCGCCAGCAGCCCCATAGGGGGGCCGAGCGAGCAGTACTTC
TRBV5-6	TRBJ1-2	.	TRBD1	CASSFLQGDGYTF	TGTGCCAGCAGCTTCCTACAGGGGGATGGCTACACCTTC
TRBV2	TRBJ2-2	.	.	CATAVLAGTGELFF	TGTGCCACCGCGGTACTAGCAGGCACCGGGGAGCTGTTTTTT
TRBV27	TRBJ1-1	large	.	CASSRVGDTEAFF	TGTGCCAGCAGCCGGGTCGGGGACACTGAAGCTTTCTTT
TRBV4-1	TRBJ2-6	few	TRBD1	CASSNAPGTGGANVLTF	TGCGCCAGCAGCAACGCGCCCGGGACAGGGGGGGCCAACGTCCTGACTTTC
TRBV5-1	TRBJ2-5	few	.	CASSLVVGGETQYF	TGCGCCAGCAGCTTGGTGGTGGGGGGAGAGACCCAGTACTTC
TRBV6-2/TRBV6-3	TRBJ2-7	many	.	CASRGDRAPSNYEQYF	TGTGCCAGCAGGGGGGACCGTGCCCCATCAAACTACGAGCAGTACTTC
TRBV6-5	TRBJ2-1	few	.	CASSYSDGYNEQFF	TGTGCCAGCAGTTACTCCGACGGTTACAATGAGCAGTTCTTC
TRBV12-3/TRBV12-4	TRBJ1-1	.	.	CASITNTEAFF	TGTGCCAGCATTACGAACACTGAAGCTTTCTTT
TRBV5-1	TRBJ2-7	.	TRBD1	CASSFPGQGVYEQYF	TGCGCCAGCAGCTTCCCGGGACAGGGGGTCTACGAGCAGTACTTC
TRBV12-3/TRBV12-4	TRBJ1-2	.	.	CASSPRVIDNGYTF	TGTGCCTCCAGCCCGCGGGTCATCGATAATGGCTACACCTTC
TRBV6-6	TRBJ1-5	.	.	CASRDSNQPQHF	TGTGCCAGCAGGGACAGCAATCAGCCCCAGCATTTT
TRBV7-2	TRBJ2-7	few	TRBD2	CASSLFGLAGVDYEQYF	TGTGCCAGCAGCTTATTCGGTCTAGCGGGAGTAGACTACGAGCAGTACTTC
TRBV18	TRBJ2-1	.	TRBD2	CASSPGLADYNEQFF	TGTGCCAGCTCACCAGGGCTAGCGGACTACAATGAGCAGTTCTTC
TRBV30	TRBJ2-5	once	TRBD2	CAWSGGGRGEETQYF	TGTGCCTGGAGTGGAGGCGGGAGGGGAGAGGAGACCCAGTACTTC
TRBV14	TRBJ2-4	.	TRBD1	CASSRTQGAAAKNIQYF	TGTGCCAGCAGCCGAACACAGGGGGCGGCGGCCAAAAACATTCAGTACTTC
TRBV7-2	TRBJ1-4	few	TRBD1	CASSFWDRGLATNEKLFF	TGTGCCAGCAGCTTTTGGGACAGGGGCCTTGCAACTAATGAAAAACTGTTTTTT
TRBV12-3/TRBV12-4	TRBJ1-5	.	.	CASSLADSINQPQHF	TGTGCCAGCAGTTTAGCGGACAGCATAAATCAGCCCCAGCATTTT
TRBV7-2	TRBJ1-5	.	.	CASSASVWGGAQHF	TGTGCCAGCAGCGCATCGGTTTGGGGGGGCGCCCAGCATTTT
TRBV11-2	TRBJ1-1	.	.	CASSLEVGEAFF	TGTGCCAGCAGCTTAGAGGTGGGTGAAGCTTTCTTT
TRBV4-1	TRBJ2-2	.	.	CASSRGHTGELFF	TGCGCCAGCAGCAGAGGGCACACCGGGGAGCTGTTTTTT
TRBV6-2/TRBV6-3	TRBJ2-5	.	TRBD2	CASSYGQGGRETQYF	TGTGCCAGCAGTTACGGGCAGGGAGGGCGAGAGACCCAGTACTTC
TRBV12-3/TRBV12-4	TRBJ1-1	few	TRBD1	CASSLYRGILRGLPEAFF	TGTGCCAGCAGTTTATATCGAGGTATCCTCAGGGGGCTTCCTGAAGCTTTCTTT
TRBV30	TRBJ2-3	.	.	CAWSDLTSDTQYF	TGTGCCTGGAGTGACCTAACTTCAGATACGCAGTATTTT
TRBV7-9	TRBJ2-1	.	TRBD2	CASSSGAEGLAKFF	TGTGCCAGCAGCTCGGGGGCCGAGGGACTAGCGAAGTTCTTC
TRBV19	TRBJ2-1	.	TRBD2	CASSRTSGRGASYNEQFF	TGTGCCAGTAGTCGGACTAGCGGGAGGGGCGCCTCCTACAATGAGCAGTTCTTC
TRBV7-6	TRBJ2-3	many	.	CASSRTASTDTQYF	TGTGCCAGCAGCCGGACAGCTAGCACAGATACGCAGTATTTT
TRBV4-1	TRBJ2-1	.	TRBD2	CASSQRTSGRRGDEQFF	TGCGCCAGCAGCCAAAGGACTAGCGGGAGAAGAGGCGATGAGCAGTTCTTC
TRBV28	TRBJ2-5	many	.	CATRGGGSQETQYF	TGTGCCACCCGGGGAGGGGGGTCCCAAGAGACCCAGTACTTC
TRBV7-9	TRBJ2-6	few	.	CASSSIQGSGANVLTF	TGTGCCAGCAGCTCAATCCAGGGCTCTGGGGCCAACGTCCTGACTTTC
TRBV11-2	TRBJ1-3	few	.	CASSFNSGNTIYF	TGTGCCAGCAGCTTCAACTCTGGAAACACCATATATTTT
TRBV7-2	TRBJ1-2	.	TRBD1	CASSLAGQGTNYGYTF	TGTGCCAGCAGCTTAGCGGGACAGGGAACTAACTATGGCTACACCTTC
TRBV28	TRBJ1-2	few	TRBD1	CASRKRGQGLGGYTF	TGTGCCAGCAGGAAGCGGGGACAGGGGTTAGGTGGCTACACCTTC